This record concerns one TCR beta chain sequence. Its antigen is still unknown. No much larger clonotype is one base removed from it; base qualities were not supplied. The donors were about 40 Caucasian individuals from Russia, aged roughly 6 to 100 years, who were systemically healthy. About 10 milliliters of peripheral blood were collected from each donor into EDTA-treated Vacutainer tubes. Ficoll-Paque density-gradient centrifugation was used to isolate PBMCs, with at least 6 million per sample. Total RNA was extracted from PBMCs with Trizol reagent, with at least 6 micrograms obtained per sample. For every donor, an aliquot of PBMCs went through flow cytometry to measure the percentages of naive CD45RAhigh/CD27high T cells. Measured from the cysteine to the phenylalanine, the CDR3 is 14 residues long. Only CDR3 DNA is held: 42 bases, read in frame from base 1. CDR1 and CDR2 are drawn from the germline V gene: SGHTA, FQGTGA. The V and J ends are trimmed by 8 bases and 6 bases, leaving 16 bases between them.

These data come from a study of blood T cells in healthy people across ages (dated by TCRdb to between 2014 and 2017). About the full investigation: Template switching captured roughly one uniquely barcoded TCR beta cDNA molecule per two T cells in model experiments. Using deep sequencing normalized with unique cDNA molecular identifiers, the study measured how TCR beta repertoire diversity changes with age. Four age groups were formed from the donors: young (average 16 years), middle-aged (around 37), aged (approximately 60) and long-lived (less than 85). Using the same blood draw, the study looked at two additional independent replicas of 1 million unique cDNA reads for two donors, one aged 18 to 30 and the other aged 80 or older. Results the study describes overall, beyond this receptor: The percentage of naive T cells measured by flow cytometry correlated strongly with observed TCR beta diversity. Compared with the aged group, more naive CD4+ T cells, fewer expanded clones and increased TCR diversity were shown by the long-lived group, suggesting age selection. Estimates of total diversity based on one million sequenced T cells were regarded as lower bounds and as underestimates. Because the CMV infection status of the donors was unknown, age-related changes in expanded clonotypes may potentially have been confounded. As age increased, observed TCR beta diversity per million T cells dropped in a roughly linear way, and a significant reduction was already evident by age about 40. Conclusive comparison of naive and antigen-experienced compartments was prevented by the profiling of bulk unsorted PBMCs.

Library method: 5' RACE. Sequencing was performed on an Illumina HiSeq 2500. A second PCR of roughly 7 to 11 cycles was performed with a sample-barcoded 5' primer and a J-beta primer mix. A template-switch 5' adaptor carrying 12 random nucleotides introduced a unique molecular identifier onto each TCR beta cDNA molecule. Each sample yielded at least 2.5 million CDR3-containing paired-end reads. First-strand cDNA synthesis was performed from all RNA using the Mint cDNA synthesis kit, with priming by a TRBC-specific oligonucleotide. After uracil-DNA glycosylase treatment, a first 18-cycle PCR used universal primers M1SS and BC2_uni_R on all cDNA. The paper's data handling went like this. Each sample was normalized by randomly selecting 1 million high-quality reads, each carrying a distinct molecular identifier. Reads with shared molecular identifiers were discarded instead of being binned into consensus sequences. MiTCR, set to a Q25 quality threshold and the strictest error-elimination algorithm, was used for CDR3 identification, clonotype clustering and error correction. A nonparametric unseen species model with Euler transformation was used to estimate lower-bound total TCR beta diversity. Clones were called with MiXCR by TCRdb after fastp trimmed the public reads at Q25, and only in-frame beta chains were retained. When rows share a CDR3 protein, they turn into one entry using the most common DNA and genes. These V and J calls rely on TCRdb rather than the paper's analysis. This sample lists 800,000 or so distinct CDR3 sequences; just under 25% were detected once. The ten top clones hold approximately 4% of the sample.

This sample was shared with a second study, whose subject was T cells of mothers and their children. Drawing on the second study: Nine systemically healthy Caucasian individuals served as donors, namely three mothers together with their six children. cDNA synthesis consumed the entire amount of extracted RNA, loaded at about 1.5 ug RNA in each 15 ul reaction. In the second PCR, the M1S primer added sample barcodes and 2-4 random nucleotides. More than 8.5 million TCR beta CDR3 reads were obtained from each mother, and some 3 million reads were obtained from each child. TCR recombination output is similarly shaped by thymic selection in related and unrelated pairs, with a minor effect exerted by inherited differences. Related mother-child pairs always showed normalized repertoire overlap that was slightly higher than in unrelated mother-child pairs, though the difference was never significant. No persistent microchimeric T cell clones were detected, at a sensitivity of approximately 110 clones per million clonotypes. To look for features that set related mother-child pairs apart from unrelated individuals, the researchers ran deep NGS to compare the TCR beta repertoires of mothers and children. On average, the children were 11 +/- 4 years old, while the mothers were roughly 36 +/- 4 years old. Libraries were sequenced on Illumina HiSeq 2000 with 100+100 nt paired-end reads after adapter ligation with NEBNext reagents. Mother and child libraries were prepared a month apart and sequenced in separate runs to prevent cross-contamination. Between roughly 500,000 and 2,300,000 distinct TCR beta clonotypes were identified per donor. Naive TCR beta clonotypes were estimated from low-frequency clonotypes matched to each donor's FACS-determined naive share, without sorting.

Sequencing was done on a sample of blood. The V and J genes are TRBV7-3 and TRBJ2-2; the D region possibly corresponds to TRBD1 (5 bases align). The receptor was isolated from a boy aged 5-17 years in good health. At the DNA level, the sequence is TGTGCCAGCGGACAAGACCACGCAGCCGGGGAGCTGTTTTTT. Its translation is CASGQDHAAGELFF.